These 24 T cell receptor beta chains share one sample of origin, sequenced in a study of blood T cell repertoires in COVID-19. Clones were read by immunoSEQ multiplex PCR, and TCRdb kept only the in-frame ones, dropping some. The top ten clones hold about 6.5% of a sample with approximately 200,000 clones, 75% to 85% of them seen once. What was sequenced was peripheral blood. The receptors derive from a woman aged 35 to 49 with COVID-19, enrolled during active disease.

The chain carries TRBV6-4 and TRBJ2-1; 10 bases are a match to TRBD1. Germline CDR1 and CDR2: MRHNA and SNTAGT. Trimming cost V 3 bases and J 6 bases; bases outside gene matches: 2. The CDR3 has 14 residues. CDR3 sequence: CASSEGQGTNEQFF. CDR3 DNA: TGTGCCAGCAGTGAGGGACAGGGGACCAATGAGCAGTTCTTC.

This chain links TRBV9 with TRBJ2-2; maybe TRBD2 (6 bases). The CDR3 is 16 residues long. CDR1 and CDR2 (germline): SGDLS, YYNGEE. V was clipped by 5 bases and J by 6 bases, with 20 bases between them. As DNA, the CDR3 is TGTGCCAGCAGTGCCAGACTAGGACTTCTTCCCGGGGAGCTGTTTTTT. It yields the protein CASSARLGLLPGELFF.

This clone was seen a single time. J is TRBJ2-2 and V is TRBV2; no clear D. The CDR3 covers 12 residues. The V end was cut by 4 bases, the J end by 3 bases, with 3 bases between. Germline values: CDR1 SNHLY, CDR2 FYNNEI. This CDR3 reads CASSAYTGELFF. CDR3 DNA: TGTGCCAGCAGTGCATACACCGGGGAGCTGTTTTTT.

The rearrangement links TRBV14 to TRBJ1-6; the D is unclear. Per germline, CDR1 SGHDN and CDR2 FVKESK. V was trimmed by 1 base and J by 7 bases, leaving 5 bases between them. The CDR3 sequence is 13 residues long. The DNA for the CDR3 is TGTGCCAGCAGCCAAGCCTTAAATTCACCCCTCCACTTT. Its translation is CASSQALNSPLHF.

The chain has TRBV9 and TRBJ1-5; D might be TRBD1 (5 bases). CDR3 length: 15 amino acids. Germline values: CDR1 SGDLS, CDR2 YYNGEE. Between the trimmed V and J ends, which lost 4 bases and 6 bases, there was a span of 17 bases. The CDR3 region is CASSRWQGPGQPQHF. In DNA, the CDR3 is TGTGCCAGCAGCCGTTGGCAGGGTCCGGGTCAGCCCCAGCATTTT.

The chain couples TRBV6-5 to TRBJ1-4; D is undetermined. Trimming left V 5 bases short and J 8 bases short, with 18 bases between. The CDR3 length is 15 residues. Germline assignment: CDR1 MNHEY and CDR2 SVGAGI. CDR3 in amino acids: CASSPSLLGREKLFF. Written as DNA, the CDR3 is TGTGCCAGCAGTCCCTCCCTCTTAGGGAGGGAAAAACTGTTTTTT.

This rearrangement joins TRBV3-1 (or the pseudogene TRBV3-2) to TRBJ2-2; D perhaps matches TRBD2 (6 bases). Germline values: CDR1 LGHDT, CDR2 YNNKEL (reference sequence). This CDR3 has 15 residues. V dropped 4 bases and J dropped 7 bases, with 16 bases sitting between them. The CDR3 is CASSRGGTPGGELFF. CDR3 in DNA: TGTGCCAGCAGCCGAGGTGGGACTCCCGGCGGGGAGCTGTTTTTT.

The rearrangement links TRBV28 to TRBJ1-4; D uncertain. The CDR3 totals 11 residues. The germline V and J ends were trimmed by 5 bases and 7 bases, with 5 bases remaining between them. Per germline, CDR1 MDHEN and CDR2 SYDVKM. The CDR3 sequence: CASSRGEKLFF. The CDR3 DNA reads TGTGCCAGCAGTCGCGGTGAAAAACTGTTTTTT. Complete variable domain (other parts from reference TRBV28 and TRBJ1-4): DVKVTQSSRYLVKRTGEKVFLECVQDMDHENMFWYRQDPGLGLRLIYFSYDVKMKEKGDIPEGYSVSREKKERFSLILESASTNQTSMYLCASSRGEKLFFGSGTQLSVL.

This chain connects TRBV19 to TRBJ2-5; TRBD2 matches 7 bases. This CDR3 comprises 13 residues. J lost 5 bases, V lost 3 bases, and 3 bases had no gene match. CDR1 and CDR2 from the germline V gene are LNHDA and SQIVND (reference sequence). The CDR3 nucleotides read TGTGCCAGTAGTATTCCCGGGGGGGAGACCCAGTACTTC. This encodes CASSIPGGETQYF.

The chain uses TRBV5-4 and TRBJ2-1; TRBD2 might be the D (7 bases). Trimming shortened V by 0 bases and J by 1 base, and 11 bases separated the two germline ends. The germline V gene has CDR1 SGHNT and CDR2 YYREEE (reference sequence). The CDR3 has 16 amino acids. The CDR3 region has the DNA TGTGCCAGCAGCTTGGCGGGGGGCCCTTCCTACAATGAGCAGTTCTTC. It is translated as CASSLAGGPSYNEQFF.

On this clone itself: This sample includes further DNA sequences coding for the same CDR3. The genes are TRBV6-2 or TRBV6-3 and TRBJ1-6; TRBD1 matches at 7 bases. The V and J ends lost 5 bases and 6 bases, in that order; junction bases with no gene match: 4. CDR3 length: 14 amino acids. The V gene's germline CDR1 is MNHEY and CDR2 SVGEGT. The CDR3 nucleotides are TGTGCCAGCAGTCCGGGACAGCCTAATTCACCCCTCCACTTT. Amino acids: CASSPGQPNSPLHF.

This chain links TRBV11-2 with TRBJ2-1, with a tentative D call TRBD2 (5 bases). Trimming took 5 bases from V and 9 from J, leaving 14 bases between them. CDR1 is SGHAT and CDR2 is FQNNGV in the germline V gene. CDR3 length: 13 amino acids. CDR3 in DNA: TGTGCCAGCAGCCCCTGGTCAAGCGGTGAGCAGTTCTTC. Translating gives CASSPWSSGEQFF.

This rearrangement joins TRBV6-2 or TRBV6-3 to TRBJ1-4, with D tentatively TRBD1 (6 bases). The CDR3 has 15 amino acids. Germline V lookup: CDR1 MNHEY, CDR2 SVGEGT. Trimming cost V 5 bases and J 8 bases, with 18 bases left between them. CDR3 residues: CASSHRGGRAEKLFF. The CDR3 coding sequence is TGTGCCAGCAGTCACCGGGGGGGGCGAGCGGAAAAACTGTTTTTT.

The V gene is TRBV9, the J gene TRBJ2-1; D unresolved. Looked up from germline, CDR1 is SGDLS and CDR2 is YYNGEE. With 0 bases removed from V and 2 bases from J, the gap between germline ends came to 9 bases. The CDR3 is 15 amino acids. Here the CDR3 DNA reads TGTGCCAGCAGCGTAGGCCACAGCCCCTACAATGAGCAGTTCTTC. Translated: CASSVGHSPYNEQFF.

The chain combines TRBV25-1 with TRBJ1-2, with D unresolved. CDR1 is MGHDK, CDR2 SYGVNS, per germline. The CDR3 is 14 residues long. The V and J ends lost 1 base and 6 bases respectively, with 12 bases between them. The CDR3: CASSEFGGGNGYTF. CDR3 nucleotides: TGTGCCAGCAGTGAATTTGGCGGCGGAAATGGCTACACCTTC.

The chain uses TRBV7-3 and TRBJ2-1; D may be TRBD2 (7 bases). Trimming pared 2 bases from V and 4 bases from J, leaving 12 bases between. The CDR3 has 15 residues. Germline CDR1 and CDR2: SGHTA and FQGTGA. The CDR3 DNA reads as TGTGCCAGCAGCTTAGGGGCGGGGGCATACAATGAGCAGTTCTTC. Translation: CASSLGAGAYNEQFF.

J is TRBJ1-2 and V is TRBV5-1; the match to TRBD1 covers 7 bases. The V and J ends lost 4 bases and 0 bases, in that order; junction bases with no gene match: 6. The CDR3 covers 15 residues. Germline CDR1 and CDR2: SGHRS and YFSETQ. CDR3 in amino acids: CASSQTGAPNYGYTF. The CDR3 DNA reads TGCGCCAGCAGCCAAACAGGGGCCCCTAACTATGGCTACACCTTC.

J is TRBJ1-4 and V is TRBV19; D call uncertain. Germline CDR1 LNHDA, CDR2 SQIVND (reference sequence). Trimming took off 2 bases at V and 5 bases at J, with 12 bases between the two ends. There are 15 residues in the CDR3. In nucleotides, the CDR3 is TGTGCCAGTAGTATACCTTCCCGCAGAAATGAAAAACTGTTTTTT. Translating it yields CASSIPSRRNEKLFF. Supplemented by reference TRBV19 and TRBJ1-4, the full variable domain reads DGGITQSPKYLFRKEGQNVTLSCEQNLNHDAMYWYRQDPGQGLRLIYYSQIVNDFQKGDIAEGYSVSREKKESFPLTVTSAQKNPTAFYLCASSIPSRRNEKLFFGSGTQLSVL.

The CDR3 sequence is CASRNGLTNTEAFF. The CDR3 nucleotides read TGTGCCAGCAGAAATGGACTTACGAACACTGAAGCTTTCTTT. This chain connects TRBV6-5 to TRBJ1-1; the D is unclear. The CDR3 has 14 residues. Trimming shortened V by 6 bases and J by 1 base, and 12 bases separated the two germline ends. Germline-derived CDR1 and CDR2 are MNHEY and SVGAGI.

This chain uses TRBV7-9 with TRBJ2-7; D might be TRBD2 (8 bases). CDR1 and CDR2 from the germline V gene are SEHNR and FQNEAQ (reference sequence). The CDR3 consists of 16 residues. V was trimmed by 5 bases and J by 2 bases, leaving 19 bases between them. CDR3 sequence reads: CASSRRGRGDAYEQYF. The CDR3 DNA follows: TGTGCCAGCAGCCGAAGGGGGCGGGGGGATGCCTACGAGCAGTACTTC.

The J gene is TRBJ2-1, the V gene TRBV5-1; perhaps TRBD2 as D (6 bases). Germline lookup yields CDR1 SGHRS and CDR2 YFSETQ. The V end was cut by 5 bases, the J end by 0 bases, with 21 bases between. This CDR3 spans 18 amino acids. In DNA form, the CDR3 reads TGCGCCAGCAGTGGGTTGGGGATGGGGGACTTCTCCTACAATGAGCAGTTCTTC. It translates to CASSGLGMGDFSYNEQFF.

The J gene is TRBJ2-1, the V gene TRBV18; D is unresolved. Germline CDR1 reads KGHSH; CDR2 reads LQKENI. The CDR3 is 12 amino acids. Trimming shortened V by 0 bases and J by 10 bases, and 7 bases separated the two germline ends. CDR3 in DNA: TGTGCCAGCTCACCACCTATGGGCGAGCAGTTCTTC. The encoded protein is CASSPPMGEQFF. Based on the CDR3 plus reference TRBV18 and TRBJ2-1, the full variable domain is NAGVMQNPRHLVRRRGQEARLRCSPMKGHSHVYWYRQLPEEGLKFMVYLQKENIIDESGMPKERFSAEFPKEGPSILRIQQVVRGDSAAYFCASSPPMGEQFFGPGTRLTVL.

This chain uses TRBV13 with TRBJ2-1; 9 bases are shared with TRBD2. The CDR3 runs to 16 residues. CDR1 and CDR2 (germline): PRHDT, FYEKMQ (reference sequence). J lost 2 bases, V lost 5 bases, and 7 bases had no gene match. CDR3 sequence: CASSGLQRGAYNEQFF. The CDR3 nucleotides are TGTGCCAGCAGCGGTCTACAGCGGGGGGCCTACAATGAGCAGTTCTTC. Variable domain in full (rest from reference TRBV13 and TRBJ2-1): AAGVIQSPRHLIKEKRETATLKCYPIPRHDTVYWYQQGPGQDPQFLISFYEKMQSDKGSIPDRFSAQQFSDYHSELNMSSLELGDSALYFCASSGLQRGAYNEQFFGPGTRLTVL.

J is TRBJ1-2 and V is TRBV2, with D perhaps matching TRBD1 (5 bases). This CDR3 contains 16 residues. The V gene lost 1 base and the J gene lost 4 bases, with 16 bases spanning the gap. The germline gives CDR1 SNHLY, CDR2 FYNNEI. The CDR3 DNA reads TGTGCCAGCAGTGAAGAGCGGGGCCAAATGCGCTATGGCTACACCTTC. It encodes CASSEERGQMRYGYTF.